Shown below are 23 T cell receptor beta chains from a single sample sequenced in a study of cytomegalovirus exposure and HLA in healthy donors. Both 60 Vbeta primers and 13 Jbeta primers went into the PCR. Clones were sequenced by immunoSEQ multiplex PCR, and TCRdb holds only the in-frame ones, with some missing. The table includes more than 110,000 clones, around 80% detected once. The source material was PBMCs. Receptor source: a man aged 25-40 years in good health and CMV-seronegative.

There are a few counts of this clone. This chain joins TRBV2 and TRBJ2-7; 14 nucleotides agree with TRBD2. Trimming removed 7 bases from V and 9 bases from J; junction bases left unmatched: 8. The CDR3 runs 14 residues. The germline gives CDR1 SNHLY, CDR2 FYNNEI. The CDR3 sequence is CASTEGTSGGRQYF. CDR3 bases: TGTGCCAGCACGGAGGGGACTAGCGGGGGCAGGCAGTACTTC.

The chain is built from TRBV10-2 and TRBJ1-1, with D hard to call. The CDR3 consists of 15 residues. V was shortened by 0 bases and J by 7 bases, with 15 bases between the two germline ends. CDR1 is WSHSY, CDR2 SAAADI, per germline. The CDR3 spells CASSESVQAEHEAFF. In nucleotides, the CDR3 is TGCGCCAGCAGTGAGTCTGTGCAGGCAGAACATGAAGCTTTCTTT.

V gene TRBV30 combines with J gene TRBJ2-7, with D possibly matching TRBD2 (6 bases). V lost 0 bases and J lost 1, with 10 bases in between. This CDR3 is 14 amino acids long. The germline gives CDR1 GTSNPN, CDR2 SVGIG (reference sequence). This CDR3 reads CAWSVGGASYEQYF. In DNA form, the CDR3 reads TGTGCCTGGAGTGTAGGCGGGGCTTCCTACGAGCAGTACTTC. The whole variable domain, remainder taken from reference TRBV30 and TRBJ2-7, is SQTIHQWPATLVQPVGSPLSLECTVEGTSNPNLYWYRQAAGRGLQLLFYSVGIGQISSEVPQNLSASRPQDRQFILSSKKLLLSDSGFYLCAWSVGGASYEQYFGPGTRLTVT.

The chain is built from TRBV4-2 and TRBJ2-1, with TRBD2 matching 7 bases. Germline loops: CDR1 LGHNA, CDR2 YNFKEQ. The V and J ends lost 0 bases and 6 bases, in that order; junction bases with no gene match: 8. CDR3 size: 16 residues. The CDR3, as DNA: TGTGCCAGCAGCCAAGACCCCAGGACTAGGGGCAATGAGCAGTTCTTC. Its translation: CASSQDPRTRGNEQFF.

The CDR3 loop is CASSQEEYATNEKLFF. The CDR3 DNA follows: TGTGCCAGCAGCCAAGAGGAGTATGCAACTAATGAAAAACTGTTTTTT. The V call is TRBV4-2, the J call TRBJ1-4; no clear D. Germline CDR1 and CDR2: LGHNA and YNFKEQ. V was clipped by 0 bases and J by 0 bases, with 8 bases between them. CDR3 length: 16 amino acids.

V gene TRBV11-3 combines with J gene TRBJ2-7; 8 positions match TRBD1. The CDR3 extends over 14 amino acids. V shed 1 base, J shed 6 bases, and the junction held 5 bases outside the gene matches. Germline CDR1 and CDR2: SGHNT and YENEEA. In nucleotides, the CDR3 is TGTGCCAGCAGCTTAGGTGGACAGGGTACCGAGCAGTACTTC. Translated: CASSLGGQGTEQYF.

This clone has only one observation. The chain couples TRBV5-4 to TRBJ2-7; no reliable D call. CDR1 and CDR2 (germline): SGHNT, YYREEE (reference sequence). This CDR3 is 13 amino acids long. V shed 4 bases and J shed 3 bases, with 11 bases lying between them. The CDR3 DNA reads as TGTGCCAGCAGCGCGAACAGCATCTACGAGCAGTACTTC. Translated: CASSANSIYEQYF. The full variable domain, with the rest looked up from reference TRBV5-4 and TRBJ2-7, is ETGVTQSPTHLIKTRGQQVTLRCSSQSGHNTVSWYQQALGQGPQFIFQYYREEENGRGNFPPRFSGLQFPNYSSELNVNALELDDSALYLCASSANSIYEQYFGPGTRLTVT.

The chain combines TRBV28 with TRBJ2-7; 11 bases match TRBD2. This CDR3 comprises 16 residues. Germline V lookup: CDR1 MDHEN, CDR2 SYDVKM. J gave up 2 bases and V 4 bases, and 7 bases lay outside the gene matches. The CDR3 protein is CASSSYLAGGTYEQYF. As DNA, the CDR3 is TGTGCCAGCAGTTCCTATCTAGCGGGAGGAACCTACGAGCAGTACTTC.

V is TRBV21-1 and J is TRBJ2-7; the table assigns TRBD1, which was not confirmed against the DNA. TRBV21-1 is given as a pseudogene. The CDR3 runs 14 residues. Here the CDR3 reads CASSILDRNIEQYF. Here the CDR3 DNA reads TGTGCCAGCAGCATCCTAGACAGGAATATCGAGCAGTACTTC.

CDR3 sequence: CASSLFPVGGTEAFF. The CDR3 coding sequence is TGTGCCAGCAGCTTATTTCCAGTAGGGGGCACTGAAGCTTTCTTT. This sequence joins TRBV7-9 and TRBJ1-1; a weak D match, TRBD1 (6 bases). Trimming pared 2 bases from V and 4 bases from J, leaving 14 bases between. Germline CDR1 and CDR2: SEHNR and FQNEAQ (reference sequence). The CDR3 runs to 15 residues.

CDR3 protein: CASSQIQGGSNQPQHF. The CDR3 nucleotides read TGCGCCAGCAGCCAAATCCAGGGAGGTAGCAATCAGCCCCAGCATTTT. This chain links TRBV4-1 with TRBJ1-5; TRBD1 is a possible D gene (5 bases). The CDR3 is made up of 16 amino acids. Germline V gene sequence: CDR1 MGHRA, CDR2 YSYEKL. The V end lost 2 bases, the J end lost 0 bases, and 11 bases lay between the germline ends.

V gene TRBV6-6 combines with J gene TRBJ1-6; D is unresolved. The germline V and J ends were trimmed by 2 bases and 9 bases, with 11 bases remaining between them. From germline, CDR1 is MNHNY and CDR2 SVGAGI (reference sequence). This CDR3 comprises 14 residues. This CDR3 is CASSYGVGVSPLHF. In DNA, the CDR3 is TGTGCCAGCAGTTACGGGGTGGGAGTTTCACCCCTCCACTTT.

This chain's CDR3 is CASSLRDTYEQYF. CDR3 bases: TGTGCCAGCAGCTTACGGGACACCTACGAGCAGTACTTC. The J gene is TRBJ2-7, the V gene TRBV5-6; TRBD1 might be the D (6 bases). V dropped 2 bases and J dropped 2 bases, with 8 bases sitting between them. There are 13 residues in the CDR3. Germline V gives CDR1 SGHDT, CDR2 YYEEEE.

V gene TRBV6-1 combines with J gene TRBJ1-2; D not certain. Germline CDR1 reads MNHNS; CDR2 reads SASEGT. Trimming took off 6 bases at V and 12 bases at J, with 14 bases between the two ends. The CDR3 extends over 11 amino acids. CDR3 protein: CASSDDKWDTF. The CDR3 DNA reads TGTGCCAGCAGCGACGACAAGTGGGACACCTTC.

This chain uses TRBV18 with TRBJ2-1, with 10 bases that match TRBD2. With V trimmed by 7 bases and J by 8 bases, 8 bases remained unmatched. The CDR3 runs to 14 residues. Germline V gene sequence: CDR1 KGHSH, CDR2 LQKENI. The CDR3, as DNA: TGTGCCAGCTTGGGGCTAGCGGGAGACGATGAGCAGTTCTTC. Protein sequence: CASLGLAGDDEQFF.

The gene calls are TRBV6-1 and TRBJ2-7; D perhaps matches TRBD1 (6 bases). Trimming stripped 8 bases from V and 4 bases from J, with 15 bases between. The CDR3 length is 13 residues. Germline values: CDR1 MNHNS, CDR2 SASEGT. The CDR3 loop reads CASARDIPYEQYF. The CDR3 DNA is TGTGCCAGCGCCCGGGACATCCCATACGAGCAGTACTTC.

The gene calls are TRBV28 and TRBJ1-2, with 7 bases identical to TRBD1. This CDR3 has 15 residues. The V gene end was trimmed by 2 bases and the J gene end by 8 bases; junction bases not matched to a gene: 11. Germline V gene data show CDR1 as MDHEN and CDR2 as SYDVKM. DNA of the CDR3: TGTGCCAGCAGTTTACCCTCCGGACAGGTTGGAGGCTACACCTTC. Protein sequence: CASSLPSGQVGGYTF.

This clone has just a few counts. The CDR3 here is CASSQDGARGGSPLHF. Written as DNA, the CDR3 is TGCGCCAGCAGCCAAGATGGGGCCAGGGGCGGTTCACCCCTCCACTTT. This chain connects TRBV4-1 to TRBJ1-6; D may be TRBD1 (6 bases). The germline V gene encodes CDR1 MGHRA and CDR2 YSYEKL. V shed 0 bases and J shed 9 bases, with 15 bases lying between them. The CDR3 consists of 16 residues.

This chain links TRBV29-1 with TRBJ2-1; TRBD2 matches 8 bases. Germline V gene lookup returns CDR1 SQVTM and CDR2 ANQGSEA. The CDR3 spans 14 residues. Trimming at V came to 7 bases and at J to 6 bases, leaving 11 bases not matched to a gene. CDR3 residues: CSGGRRLAGNEQFF. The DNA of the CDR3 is TGCAGCGGGGGACGTAGGCTAGCGGGCAATGAGCAGTTCTTC.

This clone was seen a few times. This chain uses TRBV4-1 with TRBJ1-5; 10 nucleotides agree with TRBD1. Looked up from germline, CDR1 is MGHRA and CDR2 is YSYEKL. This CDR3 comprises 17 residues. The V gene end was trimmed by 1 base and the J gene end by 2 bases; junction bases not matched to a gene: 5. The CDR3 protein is CASSQGQGAPGNQPQHF. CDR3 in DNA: TGCGCCAGCAGCCAAGGACAGGGGGCGCCCGGCAATCAGCCCCAGCATTTT.

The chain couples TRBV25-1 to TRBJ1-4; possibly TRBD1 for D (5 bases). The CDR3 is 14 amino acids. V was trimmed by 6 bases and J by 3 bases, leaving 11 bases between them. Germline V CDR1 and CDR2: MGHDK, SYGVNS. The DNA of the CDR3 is TGTGCCAGCAGGCCCCGGGGGGCTAATGAAAAACTGTTTTTT. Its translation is CASRPRGANEKLFF.

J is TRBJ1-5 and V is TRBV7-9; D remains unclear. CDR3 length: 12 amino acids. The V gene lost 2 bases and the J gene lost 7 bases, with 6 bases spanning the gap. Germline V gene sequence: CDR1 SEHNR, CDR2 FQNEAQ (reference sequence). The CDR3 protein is CASSLNNQPQHF. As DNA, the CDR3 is TGTGCCAGCAGCTTAAACAACCAGCCCCAGCATTTT.

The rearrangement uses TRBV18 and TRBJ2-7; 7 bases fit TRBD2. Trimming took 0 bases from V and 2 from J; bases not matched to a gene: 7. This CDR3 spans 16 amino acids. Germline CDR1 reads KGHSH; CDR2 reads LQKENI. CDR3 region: CASSPPAGVHAYEQYF. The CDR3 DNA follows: TGTGCCAGCTCACCACCTGCGGGGGTCCACGCCTACGAGCAGTACTTC.